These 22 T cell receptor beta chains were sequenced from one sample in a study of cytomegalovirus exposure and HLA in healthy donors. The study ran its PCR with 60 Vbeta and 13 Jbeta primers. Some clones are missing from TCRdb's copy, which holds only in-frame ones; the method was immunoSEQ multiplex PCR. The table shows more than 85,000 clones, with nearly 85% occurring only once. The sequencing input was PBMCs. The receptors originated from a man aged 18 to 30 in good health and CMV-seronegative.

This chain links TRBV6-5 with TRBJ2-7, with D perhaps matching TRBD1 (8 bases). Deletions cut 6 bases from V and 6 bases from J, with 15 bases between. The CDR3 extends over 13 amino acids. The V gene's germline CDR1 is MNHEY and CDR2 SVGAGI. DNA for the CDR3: TGTGCCAGCAGGAAAAACAGGGGGGGCGAGCAGTACTTC. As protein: CASRKNRGGEQYF.

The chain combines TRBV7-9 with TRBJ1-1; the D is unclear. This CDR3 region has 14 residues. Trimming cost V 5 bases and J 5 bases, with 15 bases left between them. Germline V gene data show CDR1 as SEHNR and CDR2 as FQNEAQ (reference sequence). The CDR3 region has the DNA TGTGCCAGCAGCCCGAAAGAGACTGGTACTGAAGCTTTCTTT. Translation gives CASSPKETGTEAFF.

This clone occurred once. The CDR3: CASSPQRRRGPAEAFF. In DNA, the CDR3 is TGTGCCAGCAGCCCACAGCGGAGGAGGGGGCCGGCTGAAGCTTTCTTT. J is TRBJ1-1 and V is TRBV7-2; 7 bases are a match to TRBD1. The CDR3 covers 16 residues. CDR1 is SGHTA and CDR2 is FQGNSA in the germline V gene. J lost 6 bases, V lost 5 bases, and 15 bases had no gene match.

CDR3 sequence: CASSAAGREGLQNEQFF. Here the CDR3 DNA reads TGTGCCAGCAGTGCGGCTGGCCGGGAGGGCCTCCAAAATGAGCAGTTCTTC. The J gene is TRBJ2-1, the V gene TRBV2; 8 bases line up with TRBD2. The CDR3 consists of 17 residues. Looked up from germline, CDR1 is SNHLY and CDR2 is FYNNEI. Unmatched junction bases numbered 15, after V lost 4 bases and J lost 7 bases.

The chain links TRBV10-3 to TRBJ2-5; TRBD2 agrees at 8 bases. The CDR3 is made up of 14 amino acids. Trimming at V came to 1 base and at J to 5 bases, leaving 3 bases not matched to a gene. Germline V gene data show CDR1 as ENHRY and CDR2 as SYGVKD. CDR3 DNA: TGTGCCATCAGTGAGTGGGGACTAGTTGAGACCCAGTACTTC. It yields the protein CAISEWGLVETQYF.

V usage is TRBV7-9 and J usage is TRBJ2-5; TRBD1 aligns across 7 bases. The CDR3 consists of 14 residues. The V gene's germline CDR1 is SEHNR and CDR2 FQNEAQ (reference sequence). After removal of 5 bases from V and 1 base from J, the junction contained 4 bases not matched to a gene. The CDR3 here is CASSRQGPQETQYF. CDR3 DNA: TGTGCCAGCAGCCGACAGGGTCCCCAAGAGACCCAGTACTTC.

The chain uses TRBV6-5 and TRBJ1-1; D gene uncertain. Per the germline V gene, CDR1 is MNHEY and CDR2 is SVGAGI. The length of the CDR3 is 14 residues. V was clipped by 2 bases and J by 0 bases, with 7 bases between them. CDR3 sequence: CASSYVQLNTEAFF. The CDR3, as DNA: TGTGCCAGCAGTTACGTACAGTTGAACACTGAAGCTTTCTTT.

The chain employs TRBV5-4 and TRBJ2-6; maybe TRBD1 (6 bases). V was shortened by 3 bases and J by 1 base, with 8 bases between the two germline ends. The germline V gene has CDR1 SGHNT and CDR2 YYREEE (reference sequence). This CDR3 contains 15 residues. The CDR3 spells CASSSQGSGANVLTF. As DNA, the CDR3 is TGTGCCAGCAGCTCACAGGGATCTGGGGCCAACGTCCTGACTTTC.

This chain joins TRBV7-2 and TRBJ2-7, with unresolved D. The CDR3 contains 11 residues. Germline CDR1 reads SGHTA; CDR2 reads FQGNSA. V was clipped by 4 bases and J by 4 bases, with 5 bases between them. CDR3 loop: CASSYQYEQYF. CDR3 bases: TGTGCCAGCAGCTACCAGTACGAGCAGTACTTC.

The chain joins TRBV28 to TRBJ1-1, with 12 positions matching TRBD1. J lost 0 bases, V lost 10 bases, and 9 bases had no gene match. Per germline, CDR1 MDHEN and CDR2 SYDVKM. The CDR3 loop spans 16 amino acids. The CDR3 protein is CATDSGTGGLNTEAFF. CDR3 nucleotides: TGTGCCACCGATTCCGGGACAGGGGGCTTGAACACTGAAGCTTTCTTT.

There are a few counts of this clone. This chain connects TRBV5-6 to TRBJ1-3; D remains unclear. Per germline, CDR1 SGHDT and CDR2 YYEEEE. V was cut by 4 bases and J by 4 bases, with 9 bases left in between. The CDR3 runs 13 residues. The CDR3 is CASSLSVGNTIYF. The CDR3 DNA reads TGTGCCAGCAGCCTGTCCGTCGGAAACACCATATATTTT.

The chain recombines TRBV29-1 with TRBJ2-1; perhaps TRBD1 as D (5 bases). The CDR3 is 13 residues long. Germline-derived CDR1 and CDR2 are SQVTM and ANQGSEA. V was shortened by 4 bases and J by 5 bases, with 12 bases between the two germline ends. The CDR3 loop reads CSVVSGFDNEQFF. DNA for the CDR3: TGCAGCGTTGTTTCAGGGTTCGACAATGAGCAGTTCTTC.

Here the CDR3 reads CASSQVSAGGEQYF. Written as DNA, the CDR3 is TGCGCCAGCAGCCAAGTGTCGGCGGGAGGCGAGCAGTACTTC. V gene TRBV4-1 combines with J gene TRBJ2-5, with 8 bases matching TRBD2. The end of the DNA is better explained by TRBJ2-7, so the J call may be wrong. This CDR3 is 14 amino acids long. The germline CDR1 and CDR2 sequences are MGHRA and YSYEKL.

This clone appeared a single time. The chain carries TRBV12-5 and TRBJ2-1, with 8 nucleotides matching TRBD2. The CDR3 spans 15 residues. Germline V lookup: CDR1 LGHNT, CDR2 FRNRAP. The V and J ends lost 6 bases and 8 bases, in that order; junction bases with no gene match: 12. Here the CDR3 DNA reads TGTGCTAGTGGCTATGGACTAGCAGAGAAGGATGAGCAGTTCTTC. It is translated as CASGYGLAEKDEQFF. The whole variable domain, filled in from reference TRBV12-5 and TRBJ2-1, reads DARVTQTPRHKVTEMGQEVTMRCQPILGHNTVFWYRQTMMQGLELLAYFRNRAPLDDSGMPKDRFSAEMPDATLATLKIQPSEPRDSAVYFCASGYGLAEKDEQFFGPGTRLTVL.

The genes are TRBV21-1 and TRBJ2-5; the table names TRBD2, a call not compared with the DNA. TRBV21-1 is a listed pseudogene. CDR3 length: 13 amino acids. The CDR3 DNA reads TGTGCCAGCAGACCGGGAGTCCAAGAGACCCAGTACTTC. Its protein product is CASRPGVQETQYF.

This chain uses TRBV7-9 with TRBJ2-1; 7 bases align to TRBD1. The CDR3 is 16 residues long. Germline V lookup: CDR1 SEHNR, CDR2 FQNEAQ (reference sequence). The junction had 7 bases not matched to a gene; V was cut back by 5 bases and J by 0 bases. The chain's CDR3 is CASSAGTVSSYNEQFF. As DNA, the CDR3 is TGTGCCAGCAGCGCCGGGACAGTTAGCTCCTACAATGAGCAGTTCTTC.

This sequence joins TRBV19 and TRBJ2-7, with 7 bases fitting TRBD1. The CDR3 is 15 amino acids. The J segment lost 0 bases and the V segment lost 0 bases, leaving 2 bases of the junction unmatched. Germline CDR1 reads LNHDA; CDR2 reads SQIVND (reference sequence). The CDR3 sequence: CASSIEQGSSYEQYF. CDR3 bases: TGTGCCAGTAGTATAGAACAGGGGAGCTCCTACGAGCAGTACTTC. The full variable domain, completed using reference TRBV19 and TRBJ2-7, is DGGITQSPKYLFRKEGQNVTLSCEQNLNHDAMYWYRQDPGQGLRLIYYSQIVNDFQKGDIAEGYSVSREKKESFPLTVTSAQKNPTAFYLCASSIEQGSSYEQYFGPGTRLTVT.

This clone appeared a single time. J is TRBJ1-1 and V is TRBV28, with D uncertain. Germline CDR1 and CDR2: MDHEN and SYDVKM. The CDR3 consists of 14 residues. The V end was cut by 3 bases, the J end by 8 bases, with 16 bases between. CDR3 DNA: TGTGCCAGCAGTTTGGGAACTCCGCTAGCAGAAGCTTTCTTT. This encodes CASSLGTPLAEAFF.

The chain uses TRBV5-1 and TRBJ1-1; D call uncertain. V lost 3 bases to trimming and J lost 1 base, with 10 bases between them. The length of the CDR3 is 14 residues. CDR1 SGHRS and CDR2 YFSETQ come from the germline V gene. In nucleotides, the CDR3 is TGCGCCAGCAGCTCAATGTACGGGAACACTGAAGCTTTCTTT. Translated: CASSSMYGNTEAFF.

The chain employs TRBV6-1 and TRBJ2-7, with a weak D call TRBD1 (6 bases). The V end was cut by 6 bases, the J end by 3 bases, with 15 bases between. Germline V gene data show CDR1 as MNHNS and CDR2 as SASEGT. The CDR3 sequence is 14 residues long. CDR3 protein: CASRLTGTNYEQYF. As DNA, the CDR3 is TGTGCCAGCAGGCTCACCGGGACAAACTACGAGCAGTACTTC.

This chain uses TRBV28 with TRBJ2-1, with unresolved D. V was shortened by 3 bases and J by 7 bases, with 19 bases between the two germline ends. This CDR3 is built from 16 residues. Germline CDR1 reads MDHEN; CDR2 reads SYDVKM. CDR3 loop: CASSLVDAALQNEQFF. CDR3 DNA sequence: TGTGCCAGCAGTTTGGTCGATGCGGCCTTACAAAATGAGCAGTTCTTC.

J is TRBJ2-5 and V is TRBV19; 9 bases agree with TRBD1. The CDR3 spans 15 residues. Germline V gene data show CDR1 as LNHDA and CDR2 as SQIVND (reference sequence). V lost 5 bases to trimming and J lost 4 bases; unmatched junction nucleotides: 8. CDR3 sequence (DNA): TGTGCCAGTAGTGTGGGACAGGGCCAGGTAGAGACCCAGTACTTC. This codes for CASSVGQGQVETQYF.